The next 9 T cell receptor beta chains were all read from a single sample in a study of a mutant IDH1 vaccine in newly diagnosed glioma. Antigens for these TCRs are unknown. Some clones are missing from TCRdb's copy, which holds only in-frame ones; the method was immunoSEQ multiplex PCR. The sample shows some 31,000 clones, around 80% of them seen only once. Described time point: week 23, last vaccination. Vaccine doses each comprised 300 ug of mutant IDH1 20-mer peptide, with topical imiquimod. The sample was PBMCs, taken from a glioma patient whose treatment included an IDH1 peptide vaccine. The receptors here all came from a woman under 30 with glioma.

This chain connects TRBV5-1 to TRBJ2-5; 11 nucleotides align to TRBD2. From germline, CDR1 is SGHRS and CDR2 YFSETQ. The CDR3 has 16 amino acids. The V segment lost 5 bases and the J segment 2 bases; nucleotides outside the gene matches: 8. The chain's CDR3 is CASRGPSGGWQETQYF. As DNA, the CDR3 is TGCGCCAGCAGAGGTCCTAGCGGGGGGTGGCAAGAGACCCAGTACTTC.

The chain recombines TRBV6-5 with TRBJ1-2; 7 positions agree with TRBD1. Germline CDR1 is MNHEY and CDR2 is SVGAGI. V shed 6 bases, J shed 4 bases, and the junction held 11 bases outside the gene matches. There are 15 residues in the CDR3. For the CDR3, the DNA is TGTGCCAGCAGACTCGAAGACAGGGCCGTCTATGGCTACACCTTC. Its translation is CASRLEDRAVYGYTF.

The chain joins TRBV4-3 to TRBJ1-2; D possibly corresponds to TRBD1 (5 bases). Trimming removed 5 bases from V and 2 bases from J, with 15 bases in between. The germline gives CDR1 LGHNA, CDR2 YSLEER. The CDR3 consists of 15 residues. DNA for the CDR3: TGCGCCAGCAGCGACGTAACGGGACTGAACTATGGCTACACCTTC. Translation: CASSDVTGLNYGYTF.

This clone was seen a few times. This chain connects TRBV6-6 to TRBJ1-2; the match to TRBD1 covers 7 bases. Germline V gene lookup returns CDR1 MNHNY and CDR2 SVGAGI (reference sequence). With 4 bases clipped from V and 5 bases from J, the junction kept 4 bases outside the gene matches. The CDR3 is 13 amino acids. The CDR3 region has the DNA TGTGCCAGCAGTTCGCCAGGGGGGTATGGCTACACCTTC. Encoded protein: CASSSPGGYGYTF.

The rearrangement links TRBV6-1 to TRBJ1-5; D unresolved. Between the trimmed V and J ends, which lost 4 bases and 5 bases, there was a span of 21 bases. Germline V gene data show CDR1 as MNHNS and CDR2 as SASEGT. The CDR3 has 17 amino acids. The CDR3 loop reads CASSAKRAIKGDQPQHF. DNA of the CDR3: TGTGCCAGCAGTGCTAAAAGGGCCATTAAAGGCGATCAGCCCCAGCATTTT.

V gene TRBV29-1 combines with J gene TRBJ2-3, with 9 positions matching TRBD2. The length of the CDR3 is 14 residues. CDR1 is SQVTM and CDR2 is ANQGSEA in the germline V gene. J lost 4 bases, V lost 5 bases, and 7 bases had no gene match. In DNA, the CDR3 is TGCAGCGTTTGGAGTAGCGGGAGCGCAGATACGCAGTATTTT. This gives the protein CSVWSSGSADTQYF.

The chain carries TRBV5-1 and TRBJ1-1; the D gene is possibly TRBD1 (5 bases). The CDR3 length is 16 residues. Germline V lookup: CDR1 SGHRS, CDR2 YFSETQ. Between the trimmed V and J ends, which lost 2 bases and 4 bases, there was a span of 18 bases. The chain's CDR3 is CASSLYLGVAGTEAFF. Here the CDR3 DNA reads TGCGCCAGCAGCTTATACCTGGGGGTGGCTGGCACTGAAGCTTTCTTT.

The J gene is TRBJ2-1, the V gene TRBV9; TRBD2 is a possible D gene (6 bases). Germline V CDR1 and CDR2: SGDLS, YYNGEE. The V gene lost 4 bases and the J gene lost 0 bases, with 20 bases spanning the gap. CDR3 length: 18 residues. CDR3 DNA: TGTGCCAGCAGCCTATCCGGGGGTAGCGCGAGCTCCTACAATGAGCAGTTCTTC. It codes for CASSLSGGSASSYNEQFF. The full variable domain, with the rest looked up from reference TRBV9 and TRBJ2-1, is DSGVTQTPKHLITATGQRVTLRCSPRSGDLSVYWYQQSLDQGLQFLIQYYNGEERAKGNILERFSAQQFPDLHSELNLSSLELGDSALYFCASSLSGGSASSYNEQFFGPGTRLTVL.

The chain recombines TRBV6-1 with TRBJ2-3, with a weak D call TRBD1 (6 bases). The V gene lost 5 bases and the J gene lost 6 bases, with 18 bases spanning the gap. The length of the CDR3 is 15 residues. Germline V gives CDR1 MNHNS, CDR2 SASEGT. The CDR3 here is CASSRMGADADTQYF. CDR3 DNA sequence: TGTGCCAGCAGTCGAATGGGGGCCGATGCGGATACGCAGTATTTT.